The subject of this entry is one T cell receptor beta chain. No antigen is known for it. The entry originates in a study of blood T cells in healthy people across ages. Germline assignment: CDR1 MNHEY and CDR2 SMNVEV (reference sequence). This CDR3 region has 12 residues. The V and J ends lost 5 bases and 6 bases respectively, with 10 bases between them. Donors gave roughly 10 milliliters of peripheral blood apiece. General observations from the study: Age advanced and TCR beta diversity per million T cells fell, roughly linearly.

Using a J-beta primer mix together with a sample-barcoded 5' primer, a second PCR was run for roughly 6 to 11 cycles. TCRdb ran MiXCR on the 5' RACE reads and lists one entry per CDR3 protein. Here the sample spans some 1.4 million distinct CDR3 sequences, about 40% being singletons. The sequencing sample was made of blood. This chain connects TRBV27 to TRBJ1-2; weak D call: TRBD1 (6 bases). The source is a young woman in good health. The CDR3 protein is CASSGGANGYTF. The CDR3 coding sequence is TGTGCCAGCAGTGGGGGGGCAAATGGCTACACCTTC.